A single sample is the source of the 27 T cell receptor beta chains below, sequenced in a study of T cells in Graves' hyperthyroidism and ophthalmopathy. Researchers amplified the TCR beta CDR3 regions from RNA transcripts. TCR CDR3 regions were first amplified by RT-PCR with HTBI primers. TCRdb analysed the multiplex PCR reads with MiXCR anew, one entry per CDR3 protein. The data show more than 50,000 distinct CDR3 sequences, with roughly 49% seen just once and about an eighth held by the top ten. The sequenced material came from blood. These receptors all stem from a woman in her thirties with Graves' ophthalmopathy.

This clonotype was observed many times. This may be a read error, as it is one base from a much larger clone. This chain uses TRBV14 with TRBJ2-7; D not certain. Germline V gene lookup returns CDR1 SGHDN and CDR2 FVKESK. The germline V and J ends were trimmed by 0 bases and 2 bases, with 11 bases remaining between them. This CDR3 is built from 15 residues. Written as DNA, the CDR3 is TGTGCCAGCAGCCAAGAGTTAGGCAGTGCCTACGAGCAGTACTTC. Translated, it gives CASSQELGSAYEQYF.

This clonotype appeared once. V usage is TRBV20-1 and J usage is TRBJ1-5; D gene uncertain. Germline V gene sequence: CDR1 DFQATT, CDR2 SNEGSKA (reference sequence). This CDR3 spans 13 amino acids. Trimming left V 8 bases short and J 11 bases short, with 22 bases between. CDR3 DNA sequence: TGCAGTTTCGGGCGGGAGGGCCGGGAGACCCAGCATTTT. This codes for CSFGREGRETQHF.

Notes on this clonotype: Because it lacks the conserved phenylalanine or tryptophan at the end, this CDR3 is likely a read error. The limits of the CDR3 on the DNA are not certain, so only TCRdb's listed CDR3 is given. V usage is TRBV6-5 and J usage is TRBJ2-2; TRBD2, the table's D call, lacks a check against the DNA. The CDR3 is 17 residues long, counting both termini. CDR1 is MNHEY, CDR2 SVGAGI, per germline. The chain's CDR3 is CASSYPGAGGEHRGAVV.

This clonotype has ten or more counts. The chain combines TRBV12-3 or TRBV12-4 with TRBJ2-7, with D possibly matching TRBD1 (5 bases). The V gene lost 6 bases and the J gene lost 3 bases, with 9 bases spanning the gap. The CDR3 totals 12 residues. In DNA form, the CDR3 reads TGTGCCAGCAGGGCCGACAGCTACGAGCAGTACTTC. This encodes CASRADSYEQYF.

This chain joins TRBV19 and TRBJ2-5, with a tentative D call TRBD2 (6 bases). The CDR3 has 12 amino acids. Germline-derived CDR1 and CDR2 are LNHDA and SQIVND (reference sequence). The V gene lost 7 bases and the J gene lost 9 bases, with 15 bases spanning the gap. The CDR3, as DNA: TGTGCCAGTAATCGGGGGAAACAGCCCCAGTACTTC. Amino acids: CASNRGKQPQYF.

The chain employs TRBV19 and TRBJ2-1, with 7 nucleotides matching TRBD1. The length of the CDR3 is 15 residues. The trim removed 5 bases at V and 2 bases at J, leaving 6 bases unmatched. The germline gives CDR1 LNHDA, CDR2 SQIVND (reference sequence). This CDR3 reads CASSVAGTAYNEQFF. The CDR3 region has the DNA TGTGCCAGTAGTGTAGCCGGGACAGCCTACAATGAGCAGTTCTTC.

Notes on this clonotype: Compared with germline, one end of the junction differs, possibly owing to a read error. The chain couples TRBV9 to TRBJ2-1; the match to TRBD2 covers 13 bases. CDR3 length: 15 amino acids. The germline gives CDR1 SGDLS, CDR2 YYNGEE. The chain's CDR3 is CSCSAGLAGVNELFF. The DNA of the CDR3 is TGTTCCTGCAGCGCCGGACTAGCGGGAGTTAATGAGCTGTTCTTC.

CDR3 region: CASRAGIQETQYF. The CDR3 DNA follows: TGTGCCAGCAGAGCAGGGATTCAAGAGACCCAGTACTTC. This chain connects TRBV7-3 to TRBJ2-5, with a possible D match to TRBD1 (5 bases). Germline CDR1 SGHTA, CDR2 FQGTGA. Trimming shortened V by 6 bases and J by 2 bases, and 10 bases separated the two germline ends. This CDR3 contains 13 residues. Filled out from reference TRBV7-3 and TRBJ2-5, the complete variable domain reads GAGVSQTPSNKVTEKGKYVELRCDPISGHTALYWYRQSLGQGPEFLIYFQGTGAADDSGLPNDRFFAVRPEGSVSTLKIQRTERGDSAVYLCASRAGIQETQYFGPGTRLLVL.

The V and J genes are TRBV9 and TRBJ1-4; 8 bases are a match to TRBD1. There are 14 residues in the CDR3. The J segment lost 10 bases and the V segment lost 4 bases, leaving 9 bases of the junction unmatched. Germline CDR1 SGDLS, CDR2 YYNGEE. The CDR3 region is CASSLTTGEGKLFF. The CDR3 nucleotides are TGTGCCAGCAGCCTTACGACAGGGGAGGGAAAACTGTTTTTT.

This chain joins TRBV5-5 and TRBJ2-6; D is unresolved. The CDR3 runs to 19 residues. CDR1 is SGHKS and CDR2 is YYEKEE in the germline V gene (reference sequence). V lost 4 bases, J lost 0 bases, and 20 bases lay in between. The CDR3 sequence is CASSAHILGPGSGANVLTF. The CDR3, as DNA: TGTGCCAGCAGCGCTCACATCCTTGGACCTGGCTCTGGGGCCAACGTCCTGACTTTC.

This clonotype was picked up many times. This sequence joins TRBV5-6 and TRBJ1-5; D gene ambiguous. Germline V lookup: CDR1 SGHDT, CDR2 YYEEEE. CDR3 length: 14 amino acids. V shed 2 bases and J shed 0 bases, with 6 bases lying between them. DNA of the CDR3: TGTGCCAGCAGCTTTGGGGTTAGCAATCAGCCCCAGCATTTT. Translated: CASSFGVSNQPQHF.

Points on this clonotype: A much larger clone sits a single nucleotide away, making a read error possible. This rearrangement joins TRBV6-4 to TRBJ2-3; D tentatively fits TRBD1 or TRBD2 (5 bases each). The CDR3 is 16 residues long. Germline V gene data show CDR1 as MRHNA and CDR2 as SNTAGT. In nucleotides, the CDR3 is TGTGCCAGCAGTGCTTCCGGGACCGGGCCCACAGATACGCGGTATTTT. This encodes CASSASGTGPTDTRYF.

Of note for this clonotype: With a much larger clone just one base away, this may be a read error. The chain carries TRBV7-2 and TRBJ1-5; weak D call: TRBD1 (6 bases). From germline, CDR1 is SGHTA and CDR2 FQGNSA. The CDR3 contains 14 residues. CDR3 protein: CASSTTGSNQHQHF. As DNA, the CDR3 is TGTGCCAGCAGTACCACAGGGAGCAATCAGCACCAGCATTTT.

This clonotype was found many times. The rearrangement joins TRBV10-3 to TRBJ2-5; a possible D gene is TRBD1 (5 bases). Germline values: CDR1 ENHRY, CDR2 SYGVKD. The CDR3 has 15 residues. V was cut by 3 bases and J by 5 bases, with 16 bases left in between. The CDR3 coding sequence is TGTGCCATCAGTGATCTGGCAGGGAAAGGGGAGACCCAGTACTTC. This sequence encodes CAISDLAGKGETQYF.

This clonotype was recorded many times. This chain connects TRBV6-1 to TRBJ1-4, with TRBD1 matching 8 bases. This CDR3 has 13 amino acids. CDR1 MNHNS and CDR2 SASEGT come from the germline V gene. Trimming removed 8 bases from V and 1 base from J; junction bases left unmatched: 0. CDR3 residues: CASDRGTNEKLFF. In nucleotides, the CDR3 is TGTGCCAGCGACAGGGGAACTAATGAAAAACTGTTTTTT.

This clonotype was seen at least ten times. The chain couples TRBV2 to TRBJ2-7; D unresolved. With 2 bases removed from V and 1 base from J, the gap between germline ends came to 12 bases. Germline loops: CDR1 SNHLY, CDR2 FYNNEI. The CDR3 length is 15 residues. The CDR3 nucleotides are TGTGCCAGCAGTGAAAGTAGGTCTTCATCCTACGAGCAGTACTTC. This translates into CASSESRSSSYEQYF. Drawing the rest from reference TRBV2 and TRBJ2-7, the complete variable domain is EPEVTQTPSHQVTQMGQEVILRCVPISNHLYFYWYRQILGQKVEFLVSFYNNEISEKSEIFDDQFSVERPDGSNFTLKIRSTKLEDSAMYFCASSESRSSSYEQYFGPGTRLTVT.

The chain employs TRBV4-1 and TRBJ1-1; D gene uncertain. V was clipped by 1 base and J by 5 bases, with 11 bases between them. The CDR3 runs 14 residues. CDR1 MGHRA and CDR2 YSYEKL come from the germline V gene. The chain's CDR3 is CASSQGGLGTEAFF. CDR3 bases: TGCGCCAGCAGCCAAGGAGGCTTGGGGACTGAAGCTTTCTTT.

This clonotype was counted at least ten times. The chain joins TRBV11-1 to TRBJ2-1; 8 nucleotides align to TRBD1. Per germline, CDR1 SGHAT and CDR2 FQDESV (reference sequence). V dropped 1 base and J dropped 13; count of bases not matched to a gene: 9. The CDR3 length is 14 residues. CDR3 nucleotides: TGTGCCAGCAGCTTAGGCGGCCGGGACAGGCTCCAGTTCTTC. This gives the protein CASSLGGRDRLQFF.

V gene TRBV30 combines with J gene TRBJ2-4; a weak D match, TRBD2 (5 bases). With 5 bases removed from V and 0 bases from J, the gap between germline ends came to 8 bases. The CDR3 runs 13 residues. The germline V gene has CDR1 GTSNPN and CDR2 SVGIG (reference sequence). The CDR3 protein is CAWASGAKNIQYF. DNA of the CDR3: TGTGCCTGGGCCAGCGGAGCCAAAAACATTCAGTACTTC.

This clonotype was counted ten times or more. V usage is TRBV7-6 and J usage is TRBJ2-1, with D perhaps matching TRBD1 (5 bases). V gave up 5 bases and J gave up 6 bases, with 17 bases separating them. The germline V gene has CDR1 SGHVS and CDR2 FNYEAQ. The CDR3 spans 15 residues. As DNA, the CDR3 is TGTGCCAGCAGCGACAGCTGGTATGGAGCCAATGAGCAGTTCTTC. Translation: CASSDSWYGANEQFF.

The table lists this clonotype with many counts. The CDR3 reads CASSERVDLGTIYF. The CDR3 DNA is TGTGCCAGCAGTGAAAGAGTCGATCTAGGAACCATATATTTT. The rearrangement uses TRBV6-1 and TRBJ1-3; no firm D call. V lost 2 bases and J 10 bases, leaving 15 bases between the germline ends. This CDR3 is built from 14 residues. Germline assignment: CDR1 MNHNS and CDR2 SASEGT.

V and J are TRBV11-1 and TRBJ2-1; TRBD2 matches 14 bases. Germline trimming cut 3 bases from V and 8 bases from J; bases unmatched to any gene: 6. Per germline, CDR1 SGHAT and CDR2 FQDESV (reference sequence). This CDR3 comprises 16 residues. The CDR3 DNA reads TGTGCCAGCAGCTTGGGGGGGACTAGCGGGAGCTATGAGCAGTTCTTC. This codes for CASSLGGTSGSYEQFF.

V and J are TRBV5-6 and TRBJ2-7; D remains ambiguous. Germline V gives CDR1 SGHDT, CDR2 YYEEEE. The V end was cut by 0 bases, the J end by 5 bases, with 0 bases between. CDR3 length: 10 residues. The CDR3 reads CASSLDEQYF. The CDR3 nucleotides are TGTGCCAGCAGCTTGGACGAGCAGTACTTC.

The chain has TRBV24-1 and TRBJ1-2; a weak D match, TRBD1 (5 bases). This CDR3 is 12 amino acids long. CDR1 and CDR2 (germline): KGHDR, SFDVKD. With 9 bases removed from V and 6 bases from J, the gap between germline ends came to 13 bases. The CDR3 reads CATGLAGDGYTF. Here the CDR3 DNA reads TGTGCCACCGGTCTAGCGGGGGATGGCTACACCTTC.

The chain carries TRBV7-2 and TRBJ2-7; 9 nucleotides align to TRBD2. CDR1 is SGHTA, CDR2 FQGNSA, per germline. With 5 bases clipped from V and 6 bases from J, the junction kept 29 bases outside the gene matches. CDR3 size: 21 residues. For the CDR3, the DNA is TGTGCCAGCAGCCTGGCGGTAGCGGGAGCTGGGGCCAACGTCCTGACTTGCGAGCAGTACTTC. Protein: CASSLAVAGAGANVLTCEQYF.

To note about this clonotype: The final CDR3 position lacks the conserved phenylalanine or tryptophan, pointing to a likely read error. V is TRBV7-9 and J is TRBJ2-2; a possible D gene is TRBD1 (5 bases). Trimming took off 0 bases at V and 3 bases at J, with 14 bases between the two ends. CDR1 and CDR2 from the germline V gene are SEHNR and FQNEAQ (reference sequence). The CDR3 covers 17 residues. CDR3 DNA sequence: TGTGCCAGCAGCTTAGCGTGGGCCTTCAGGGACACCGGGGAGCTGTTTTCT. This encodes CASSLAWAFRDTGELFS.

This clonotype has a single count. This chain joins TRBV20-1 and TRBJ2-3, with D perhaps TRBD2 (7 bases). This CDR3 comprises 15 residues. The V gene's germline CDR1 is DFQATT and CDR2 SNEGSKA (reference sequence). Trimming pared 1 base from V and 0 bases from J, leaving 11 bases between. CDR3: CSARVGGASTDTQYF. The CDR3 DNA sequence: TGCAGTGCTAGAGTAGGGGGGGCGAGCACAGATACGCAGTATTTT.